This TCR beta chain comes out of a study of monozygotic twins with inflammatory bowel disease. Remarks on this clonotype: Its matching antigen is unknown.

One entry per CDR3 protein, without DNA, is what TCRdb gives after re-calling the 5' RACE reads. Here the sample table reports some 150,000 distinct CDR3 sequences. Germline V gives CDR1 SGHRS, CDR2 YFSETQ. The CDR3 contains 14 residues. General study results and limits: Compared with healthy twins, IBD patients shared fewer clonotypes with others, especially with disease activity. The study found lower TCRbeta diversity (inverse Simpson) in IBD patients than in healthy co-twins.

V usage is TRBV5-1 and J usage is TRBJ2-3; no DNA is available, so the TRBD2 call from TCRdb remains unchecked. The sequencing sample was made of blood. The receptor's source is a human donor with ulcerative colitis or Crohn's disease, or a healthy co-twin of an affected twin (not recorded which). CDR3 region: CASGELINTDTQYF.